This T cell receptor (beta chain) was documented in a study of shared clonotypes between healthy human individuals. The table came from immunoSEQ multiplex PCR; TCRdb's copy has only in-frame clones and leaves some out. Altogether about 300,000 clones are present, approximately 79% being singletons, with the ten largest covering 10%. With 0 bases removed from V and 0 bases from J, the gap between germline ends came to 21 bases. CDR1 is LNHDA, CDR2 SQIVND, per germline (reference sequence). This CDR3 region has 20 residues. The sample was memory CD4+ T cells sorted from blood. The subset here: CD45RA-negative fraction. The chain has TRBV19 and TRBJ2-1, with a tentative D call TRBD2 (6 bases). This receptor was obtained from a man under 40 in good health. The CDR3 loop is CASSIEGGSGRFSSYNEQFF. CDR3 DNA sequence: TGTGCCAGTAGTATAGAGGGGGGTTCTGGGCGGTTTAGCTCCTACAATGAGCAGTTCTTC.